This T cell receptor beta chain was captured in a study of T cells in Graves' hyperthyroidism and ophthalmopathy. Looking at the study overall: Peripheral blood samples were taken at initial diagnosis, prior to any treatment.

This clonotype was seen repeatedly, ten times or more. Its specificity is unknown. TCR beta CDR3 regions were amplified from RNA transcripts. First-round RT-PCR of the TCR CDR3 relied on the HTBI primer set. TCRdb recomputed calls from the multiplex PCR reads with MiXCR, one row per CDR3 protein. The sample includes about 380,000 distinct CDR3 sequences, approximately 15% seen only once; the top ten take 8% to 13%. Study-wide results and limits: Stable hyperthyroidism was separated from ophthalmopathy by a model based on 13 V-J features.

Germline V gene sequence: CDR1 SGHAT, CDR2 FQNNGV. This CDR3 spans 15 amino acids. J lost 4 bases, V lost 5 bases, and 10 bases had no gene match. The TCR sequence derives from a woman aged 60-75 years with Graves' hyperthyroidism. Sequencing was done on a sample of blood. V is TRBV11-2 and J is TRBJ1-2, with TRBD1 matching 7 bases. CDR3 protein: CASSTWESGGYGYTF. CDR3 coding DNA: TGTGCCAGCAGCACATGGGAATCAGGGGGCTATGGCTACACCTTC.